This TCR beta chain appears in the sequencing data of a study of blood T cell repertoires in COVID-19. Libraries were prepared by immunoSEQ multiplex PCR; TCRdb keeps only in-frame clonotypes and omits some of them. There are about 180,000 clones in the sample; more than 75% occur only once, and 1% to 1.5% lies in the top ten. The V end was cut by 4 bases, the J end by 4 bases, with 14 bases between. This CDR3 comprises 15 residues. In germline, CDR1 is LNHDA, CDR2 SQIVND (reference sequence). This TCR was recovered from a human donor with acute COVID-19. The donor label of this sample is uncertain. J is TRBJ2-1 and V is TRBV19; possibly TRBD2 for D (6 bases). Material: PBMCs or T cells enriched from blood (not recorded which). CDR3: CASSSGTLGYNEQFF. CDR3 nucleotides: TGTGCCAGTAGTAGCGGGACTCTGGGGTACAATGAGCAGTTCTTC.